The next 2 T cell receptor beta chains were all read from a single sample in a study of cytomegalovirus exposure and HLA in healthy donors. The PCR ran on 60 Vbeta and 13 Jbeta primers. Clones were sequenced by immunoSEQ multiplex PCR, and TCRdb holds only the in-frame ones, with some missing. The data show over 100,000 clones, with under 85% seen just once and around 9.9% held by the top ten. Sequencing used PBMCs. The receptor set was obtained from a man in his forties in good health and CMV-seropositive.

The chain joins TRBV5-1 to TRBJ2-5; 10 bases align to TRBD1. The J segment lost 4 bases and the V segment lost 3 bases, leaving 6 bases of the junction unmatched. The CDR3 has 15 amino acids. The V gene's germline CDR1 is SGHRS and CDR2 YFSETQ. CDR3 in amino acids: CASSWTGGIIETQYF. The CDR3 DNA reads TGCGCCAGCAGCTGGACAGGGGGGATAATAGAGACCCAGTACTTC.

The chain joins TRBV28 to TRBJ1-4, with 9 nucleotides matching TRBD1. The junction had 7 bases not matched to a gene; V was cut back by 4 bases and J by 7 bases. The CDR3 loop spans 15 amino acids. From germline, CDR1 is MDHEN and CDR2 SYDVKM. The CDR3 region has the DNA TGTGCCAGCAGTTCCAGGACAGGGGCGGGTGAAAAACTGTTTTTT. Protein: CASSSRTGAGEKLFF.